This T cell receptor beta chain was captured in a study of cytomegalovirus exposure and HLA in healthy donors. Clones were read by immunoSEQ multiplex PCR, and TCRdb kept only the in-frame ones, dropping some. The sample holds 250,000 to 350,000 clones, 70% to 90% seen once. Regarding the study as a whole: For most TCR sequences rarity was the rule, although some public TCRs occurred in many donors. TCR beta chains numbering roughly 150 were designated cytomegalovirus-associated.

With regard to this clone: The antigen is undetermined.

The validation cohort, a group of roughly 120 subjects, included the donors and was separate from the roughly 700-subject first cohort. Specimen: PBMCs. The receptor comes from a young man in good health and CMV-seronegative.

The CDR3 here is CASSHGTVVPDEQFF. The CDR3, as DNA: TGTGCCAGCAGCCACGGGACAGTTGTTCCGGATGAGCAGTTCTTC. V gene TRBV7-2 combines with J gene TRBJ2-1; 7 bases agree with TRBD1. The CDR3 length is 15 residues. Per the germline V gene, CDR1 is SGHTA and CDR2 is FQGNSA. V shed 5 bases, J shed 8 bases, and the junction held 12 bases outside the gene matches.